This T cell receptor beta chain came from a study of T cell changes during pregnancy in multiple sclerosis. V lost 6 bases to trimming and J lost 0 bases, with 9 bases between them. From germline, CDR1 is LNHNV and CDR2 YYDKDF (reference sequence). The CDR3 consists of 14 residues. Only in-frame clones appear in the TCRdb table, and some are missing; sequencing was by immunoSEQ multiplex PCR. The sample has around 100,000 clones, more than 85% seen once. This specimen consisted of peripheral blood, obtained in the third trimester of pregnancy. This clonotype originated in a female donor with multiple sclerosis, enrolled in a pregnancy study. V is TRBV15 and J is TRBJ2-1, with D hard to call. The CDR3 reads CATSIVSSYNEQFF. Written as DNA, the CDR3 is TGTGCCACCAGTATAGTAAGCTCCTACAATGAGCAGTTCTTC. The variable domain in full, completed from reference TRBV15 and TRBJ2-1, reads DAMVIQNPRYQVTQFGKPVTLSCSQTLNHNVMYWYQQKSSQAPKLLFHYYDKDFNNEADTPDNFQSRRPNTSFCFLDIRSPGLGDTAMYLCATSIVSSYNEQFFGPGTRLTVL.